These T cell receptor beta chains were read from a single sample in a study of T cell clonotyping in hematopoietic cell transplantation. Libraries were prepared by immunoSEQ multiplex PCR; TCRdb keeps only in-frame clonotypes and omits some of them. Among approximately 80,000 clones listed, 90% to 96% were seen once. The starting material was peripheral blood mononuclear cells, obtained before stem cell transplant. The receptors were gathered from a woman between 45 and 65 years old with acute myeloid leukemia. Some clones in this sample may be carry-over from other donors' samples. Both conserved end residues are part of each CDR3. The D gene is left open where the match is weak. Expanded clones get a size class; other rows say once, few or many, or leave the size out.

cdr3_length,v_call,j_call,clone_size,d_call,cdr3_nt,cdr3_aa
13,TRBV7-2,TRBJ1-2,NA,NA,TGTGCCAGCAGCTTAGGGGGACTCTATGGCTACACCTTC,CASSLGGLYGYTF
17,TRBV4-1,TRBJ2-2,NA,TRBD1,TGCGCCAGCAGCCAGGCCGGGACAGTGACTAACACCGGGGAGCTGTTTTTT,CASSQAGTVTNTGELFF
14,TRBV9,TRBJ1-2,NA,NA,TGTGCCAGCAGCGTAGGGGGGAGGGCGTATGGCTACACCTTC,CASSVGGRAYGYTF
15,TRBV5-1,TRBJ2-7,NA,TRBD1,TGCGCCAGCAGCTTGGGGATAGGGACAGGATACGAGCAGTACTTC,CASSLGIGTGYEQYF
16,TRBV29-1,TRBJ1-4,NA,NA,TGCAGCGCGTCCCGGGGTGGAATCCTGGGTAATGAAAAACTGTTTTTT,CSASRGGILGNEKLFF
14,TRBV30,TRBJ1-2,NA,TRBD1,TGTGCCTGGGGGGGCCAGGGGGCCCTTAAGGGCTACACCTTC,CAWGGQGALKGYTF
14,TRBV30,TRBJ1-4,NA,TRBD1,TGTGCCTCGCCGGGACAGGGGGTGGATGAAAAACTGTTTTTT,CASPGQGVDEKLFF
17,TRBV9,TRBJ2-5,NA,NA,TGTGCCAGCAGCGTAGGCGTAGGTTCCCGACTACAAGAGACCCAGTACTTC,CASSVGVGSRLQETQYF
15,TRBV19,TRBJ2-1,once,NA,TGTGCCAGTAGTACTTATAGCGGAACATACAATGAGCAGTTCTTC,CASSTYSGTYNEQFF
14,TRBV7-9,TRBJ1-1,NA,TRBD1,TGTGCCAGCAACCCTTGGGGACAGGGCTCTGAAGCTTTCTTT,CASNPWGQGSEAFF
13,TRBV6-5,TRBJ1-2,NA,NA,TGTGCCAGCAGCCCTTCCGGGGAGCGGGACTACACCTTC,CASSPSGERDYTF
15,TRBV28,TRBJ2-1,NA,NA,TGTGCCAGCAGTTTATGGGGGGCTACCTACAATGAGCAGTTCTTC,CASSLWGATYNEQFF
13,TRBV9,TRBJ2-7,NA,NA,TGTGCCAGCAGCTCGGGCAGGGCCTACGAGCAGTACTTC,CASSSGRAYEQYF
13,TRBV30,TRBJ2-5,once,NA,TGTGCCTGGAGTGTACGGGCAGGCAATTTCCAGTACTTC,CAWSVRAGNFQYF
14,TRBV28,TRBJ1-1,NA,TRBD1,TGTGCCAGCACCCCCGGGACAGAGAACACTGAAGCTTTCTTT,CASTPGTENTEAFF
15,TRBV19,TRBJ2-7,NA,TRBD2,TGTGCCAGTAACCAGCGGGAGGGAAATCCCTACGAGCAGTACTTC,CASNQREGNPYEQYF
14,TRBV28,TRBJ2-1,NA,NA,TGTGCCAGCCGTAAGGACAGCTCCTACAATGAGCAGTTCTTC,CASRKDSSYNEQFF
20,TRBV9,TRBJ2-2,NA,TRBD2,TGTGCCAGCAGCGGGGGATCGCGGCTAGCGGGCGCCGCGAACACCGGGGAGCTGTTTTTT,CASSGGSRLAGAANTGELFF
14,TRBV4-2,TRBJ2-3,NA,NA,TGTGCCAGCAGCCCTGACAGGAGCACAGATACGCAGTATTTT,CASSPDRSTDTQYF
12,TRBV6-1,TRBJ1-2,NA,NA,TGTGCCAGCAGTGAACGGGGGCCTATGGGGAATTTC,CASSERGPMGNF
16,TRBV5-1,TRBJ2-7,NA,TRBD1,TGCGCCAGCAGCGCACAACCGGGACAGGGGAGTCACGAGCAGTACTTC,CASSAQPGQGSHEQYF
15,TRBV7-9,TRBJ2-5,once,TRBD2,TGTGCCAGCGGGACTAGCGGGAGCAGGCAAGAGACCCAGTACTTC,CASGTSGSRQETQYF
14,TRBV30,TRBJ2-1,NA,NA,TGTGCCTGGAGTAGGGGGGGTACCTACAATGAGCAGTTCTTC,CAWSRGGTYNEQFF